Listed below are T cell receptor beta chains from one sample, sequenced in a study of blood T cells in healthy people across ages. MiXCR was run by TCRdb on the 5' RACE reads, yielding one entry per CDR3 protein. The sample has 1.5 million to 2 million distinct CDR3 sequences, about 30% seen once. Sequenced sample: blood. All receptors come from a woman younger than 45 in good health. Both conserved end residues are part of each CDR3. D genes are given only for firm matches. Clone size, where shown, is once, few, many, or a class for clones that have expanded.

J | V | D | size | CDR3 | DNA
TRBJ2-1 | TRBV29-1 | NA | many | CSVEPPALRNEQFF | TGCAGCGTTGAACCCCCGGCCCTACGCAATGAGCAGTTCTTC
TRBJ2-1 | TRBV7-3 | TRBD1 | few | CASSDHRGEVGNEQFF | TGTGCCAGCAGCGACCACAGGGGGGAGGTGGGGAATGAGCAGTTCTTC
TRBJ2-7 | TRBV28 | NA | NA | CASSPYRSPIRFEQYF | TGTGCCAGCAGTCCATACCGTAGCCCTATCAGGTTCGAGCAGTACTTC
TRBJ2-1 | TRBV7-2 | TRBD2 | once | CASSSTGTSRGSEQFF | TGTGCCAGCAGCTCCACCGGGACTAGCAGGGGATCAGAGCAGTTCTTC
TRBJ2-5 | TRBV7-2 | TRBD2 | many | CASSLGASGSGKTQYF | TGTGCCAGCAGCTTAGGCGCTAGCGGGAGTGGAAAGACCCAGTACTTC
TRBJ1-2 | TRBV4-1 | TRBD1 | NA | CASSQIDRGNYGYTF | TGCGCCAGCAGCCAAATTGACAGGGGAAACTATGGCTACACCTTC
TRBJ2-5 | TRBV12-3/TRBV12-4 | TRBD2 | NA | CVSTTLARQETQYF | TGTGTCAGCACAACACTAGCGCGACAAGAGACCCAGTACTTC
TRBJ1-5 | TRBV7-2 | NA | NA | CASVAGGSNQPQHF | TGTGCCAGCGTAGCCGGGGGTAGCAATCAGCCCCAGCATTTT
TRBJ2-7 | TRBV5-6 | TRBD2 | many | CASSLAGPRLAGPYEQYF | TGTGCCAGCAGCTTGGCCGGGCCCCGGCTAGCGGGGCCCTACGAGCAGTACTTC
TRBJ1-4 | TRBV4-1 | NA | few | CASRGVGRRNEKLFF | TGCGCCAGCCGGGGGGTCGGACGGCGGAATGAAAAACTGTTTTTT
TRBJ2-7 | TRBV9 | TRBD2 | many | CASSTSGRADEQYF | TGTGCCAGCAGCACAAGCGGGAGGGCCGACGAGCAGTACTTC
TRBJ1-1 | TRBV29-1 | TRBD1 | NA | CSVQTGGHTEAFF | TGCAGCGTGCAGACAGGGGGGCACACTGAAGCTTTCTTT
TRBJ2-1 | TRBV5-1 | NA | NA | CASSWGAMYNEQFF | TGCGCCAGCAGCTGGGGGGCAATGTACAATGAGCAGTTCTTC
TRBJ2-7 | TRBV16 | TRBD1 | NA | CASSGVQGPFSYEQYF | TGTGCCAGCAGTGGAGTACAGGGGCCATTTTCCTACGAGCAGTACTTC
TRBJ1-1 | TRBV3-1 | NA | NA | CASSQHDRSETEAFF | TGTGCCAGCAGCCAACACGACAGGAGCGAGACTGAAGCTTTCTTT
TRBJ2-7 | TRBV29-1 | NA | NA | CSVAPPSYNEQYF | TGCAGCGTTGCCCCGCCTTCCTACAATGAGCAGTACTTC
TRBJ1-4 | TRBV7-9 | TRBD1 | NA | CASSLLMGGTGARNEKLFF | TGTGCCAGCAGCCTATTGATGGGCGGGACAGGGGCACGGAATGAAAAACTGTTTTTT
TRBJ1-6 | TRBV6-5 | NA | NA | CASSYGARNSPLHF | TGTGCCAGCAGTTACGGGGCGCGTAATTCACCCCTCCACTTT
TRBJ1-5 | TRBV6-6 | NA | few | CASSSPVANQPQHF | TGTGCCAGCAGTTCCCCTGTGGCGAATCAGCCCCAGCATTTT
TRBJ2-1 | TRBV7-2 | NA | many | CASSLVARNEQFF | TGTGCCAGCAGCTTAGTAGCTCGCAATGAGCAGTTCTTC
TRBJ1-4 | TRBV5-1 | NA | few | CASSLEGLPTNEKLFF | TGCGCCAGCAGCTTGGAGGGCTTACCAACTAATGAAAAACTGTTTTTT
TRBJ2-7 | TRBV7-3 | NA | many | CASSLGPVSSYEQYF | TGTGCCAGCAGCTTGGGTCCCGTTAGCTCCTACGAGCAGTACTTC
TRBJ2-5 | TRBV7-2 | TRBD2 | NA | CASSLRSGSSGETQYF | TGTGCCAGCAGCTTACGGAGCGGGAGCAGTGGGGAGACCCAGTACTTC
TRBJ2-1 | TRBV5-1 | TRBD1 | NA | CASNAGTGGWNEQFF | TGCGCCAGCAATGCCGGGACAGGGGGCTGGAATGAGCAGTTCTTC
TRBJ1-2 | TRBV7-2 | TRBD1 | NA | CASSLGAGGNYGYTF | TGTGCCAGCAGCTTAGGGGCAGGGGGTAACTATGGCTACACCTTC
TRBJ2-2 | TRBV5-5 | TRBD1 | NA | CATRRQGKPGELFF | TGTGCCACCCGACGACAGGGGAAGCCCGGGGAGCTGTTTTTT
TRBJ1-2 | TRBV12-3/TRBV12-4 | TRBD1 | many | CASSRQGSHGYTF | TGTGCCAGCAGTCGACAGGGATCCCATGGCTACACCTTC
TRBJ2-3 | TRBV4-3 | NA | few | CASSQELRTDTQYF | TGCGCCAGCAGCCAGGAGCTCCGCACAGATACGCAGTATTTT
TRBJ1-1 | TRBV5-1 | TRBD1 | NA | CASTGTGGVSTEAFF | TGCGCCAGCACCGGGACAGGGGGGGTGAGCACTGAAGCTTTCTTT
TRBJ1-3 | TRBV12-3/TRBV12-4 | NA | few | CASSLSGTGNTIYF | TGTGCCAGCAGTTTGTCCGGTACTGGAAACACCATATATTTT
TRBJ2-1 | TRBV28 | TRBD2 | NA | CASSSGGSGEQFF | TGTGCCAGCAGCTCGGGGGGATCGGGTGAGCAGTTCTTC
TRBJ2-7 | TRBV5-1 | TRBD1 | many | CASSLDRSYEQYF | TGTGCCAGCAGCTTGGACAGGTCCTACGAGCAGTACTTC
TRBJ2-1 | TRBV27 | NA | NA | CASSFLTLTHNEQFF | TGTGCCAGCAGTTTTCTAACCCTAACCCACAATGAGCAGTTCTTC
TRBJ2-4 | TRBV5-1 | NA | many | CASSQPFGGTKNIQYF | TGCGCCAGCAGCCAACCCTTTGGGGGAACCAAAAACATTCAGTACTTC